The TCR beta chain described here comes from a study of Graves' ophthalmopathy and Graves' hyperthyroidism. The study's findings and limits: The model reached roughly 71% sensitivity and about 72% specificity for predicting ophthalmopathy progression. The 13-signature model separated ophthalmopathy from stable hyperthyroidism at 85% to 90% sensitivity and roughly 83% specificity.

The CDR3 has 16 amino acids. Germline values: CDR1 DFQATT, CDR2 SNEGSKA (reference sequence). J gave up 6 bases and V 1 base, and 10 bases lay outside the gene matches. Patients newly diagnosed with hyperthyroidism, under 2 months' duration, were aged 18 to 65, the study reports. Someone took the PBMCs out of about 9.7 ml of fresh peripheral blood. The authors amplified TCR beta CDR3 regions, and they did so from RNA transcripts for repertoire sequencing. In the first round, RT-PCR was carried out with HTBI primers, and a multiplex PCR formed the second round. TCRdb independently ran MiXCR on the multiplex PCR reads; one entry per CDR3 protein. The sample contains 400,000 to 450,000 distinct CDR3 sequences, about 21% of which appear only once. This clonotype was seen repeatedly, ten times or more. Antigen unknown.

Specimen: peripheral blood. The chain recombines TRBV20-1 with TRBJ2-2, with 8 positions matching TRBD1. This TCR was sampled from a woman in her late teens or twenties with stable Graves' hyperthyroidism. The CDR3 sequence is CSARGQGAVDAGELFF. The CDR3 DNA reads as TGCAGTGCTAGAGGGCAGGGGGCGGTGGACGCCGGGGAGCTGTTTTTT.